This T cell receptor beta chain derives from a study of blood T cell repertoires in COVID-19. About the study: Researchers got acute and convalescent COVID-19 samples from the United States, Italy and Spain.

TCRdb's copy holds only in-frame clones and misses some; the assay was immunoSEQ multiplex PCR. The sample records tens of thousands of clones, roughly 84% being singletons. V was trimmed by 4 bases and J by 0 bases, leaving 18 bases between them. There are 17 residues in the CDR3. Germline V gene sequence: CDR1 MDHEN, CDR2 SYDVKM. The sequence was collected from a man between 65 and 80 years old with acute or convalescent COVID-19. The sample consisted of peripheral blood. The rearrangement joins TRBV28 to TRBJ1-1; D remains ambiguous. CDR3 sequence reads: CASSSPEDGSMNTEAFF. CDR3 nucleotides: TGTGCCAGCAGTTCCCCGGAGGACGGATCCATGAACACTGAAGCTTTCTTT. Combining the CDR3 with reference TRBV28 and TRBJ1-1 gives the whole variable domain DVKVTQSSRYLVKRTGEKVFLECVQDMDHENMFWYRQDPGLGLRLIYFSYDVKMKEKGDIPEGYSVSREKKERFSLILESASTNQTSMYLCASSSPEDGSMNTEAFFGQGTRLTVV.